This T cell receptor (beta chain) was sequenced in a study of OX40 agonist ivuxolimab in advanced cancers. About the research overall: Enrolled patients in dose escalation had cancers that were hepatocellular carcinoma, melanoma, renal cell or head and neck cancer.

Profiling relied on immunoSEQ multiplex PCR, and the TCRdb table lists in-frame clones only, not all of them. The data hold about 96,000 clones, with about 80% observed a single time. This clone came up once. The antigen is unknown. Findings of the study overall: Relative to CD4+ cells, CD8+ T cells on average had more expanded clones.

Here the sequenced sample was CD4+ or CD8+ T cells sorted from blood, taken in a trial of the OX40 agonist ivuxolimab. The sequence came from an adult with an advanced solid tumor such as melanoma, head and neck, liver or kidney cancer.

DNA of the CDR3: TGTGCCAGTAGTATAGTCGGTCGTTCGAATGAGCAGTTCTTC. Its translation: CASSIVGRSNEQFF. The chain couples TRBV19 to TRBJ2-1; D is unclear. V was cut by 1 base and J by 7 bases, with 11 bases left in between. This CDR3 is 14 amino acids long. Germline V gene lookup returns CDR1 LNHDA and CDR2 SQIVND (reference sequence).